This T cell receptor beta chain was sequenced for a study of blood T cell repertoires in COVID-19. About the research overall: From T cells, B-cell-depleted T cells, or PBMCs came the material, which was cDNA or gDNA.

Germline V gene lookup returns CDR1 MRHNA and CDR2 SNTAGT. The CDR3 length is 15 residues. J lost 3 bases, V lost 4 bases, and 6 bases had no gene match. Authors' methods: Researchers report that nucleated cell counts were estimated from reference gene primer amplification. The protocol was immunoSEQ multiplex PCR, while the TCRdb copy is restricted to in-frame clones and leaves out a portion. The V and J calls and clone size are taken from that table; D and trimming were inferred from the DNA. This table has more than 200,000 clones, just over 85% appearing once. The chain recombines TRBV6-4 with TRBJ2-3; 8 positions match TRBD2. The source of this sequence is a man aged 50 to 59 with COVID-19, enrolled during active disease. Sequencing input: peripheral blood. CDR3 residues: CASSVAGGQTDTQYF. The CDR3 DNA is TGTGCCAGCAGTGTCGCGGGGGGCCAAACAGATACGCAGTATTTT.